One sample yielded the 18 T cell receptor beta chains listed below, sequenced in a study of blood T cells in healthy people across ages. The authors ran a second PCR of about 7 to 11 cycles using a sample-barcoded 5' primer and a J-beta primer mix. Each CDR3 protein is one row after TCRdb ran MiXCR on the 5' RACE reads. The sample lists about 1,000,000 distinct CDR3 sequences; 45% were seen once. Sequencing input: blood. The source is a woman aged 55-69 years in good health.

This clonotype was detected only a few times. This sequence joins TRBV27 and TRBJ2-7; TRBD1 is a possible D gene (6 bases). There are 13 residues in the CDR3. V was cut by 6 bases and J by 3 bases, with 12 bases left in between. Looked up from germline, CDR1 is MNHEY and CDR2 is SMNVEV (reference sequence). The CDR3 reads CASRDSIRYEQYF. DNA of the CDR3: TGTGCCAGCAGGGACAGCATCCGCTACGAGCAGTACTTC.

V is TRBV20-1 and J is TRBJ1-2; unclear D gene. Trimming removed 4 bases at V and 4 bases at J, with 13 bases between. CDR1 and CDR2 (germline): DFQATT, SNEGSKA (reference sequence). The CDR3 has 13 amino acids. The DNA of the CDR3 is TGCAGTGCTACAAGGGAAGTGGGCTATGGCTACACCTTC. Its protein is CSATREVGYGYTF.

This clonotype turned up a few times. A much larger clone lies a single base off, so this may be a read error. The V call is TRBV4-2, the J call TRBJ2-1; 8 nucleotides line up with TRBD2. Germline lookup yields CDR1 LGHNA and CDR2 YNFKEQ. This CDR3 is built from 15 residues. Trimming cost V 3 bases and J 10 bases; bases outside gene matches: 11. As DNA, the CDR3 is TGTGCCAGCAGCCATCGGGCGGGAGGCAGATTCGAGCAGTTCTTC. It translates to CASSHRAGGRFEQFF.

This clonotype was detected once. The chain employs TRBV20-1 and TRBJ2-1; 12 positions match TRBD2. CDR1 is DFQATT, CDR2 SNEGSKA, per germline (reference sequence). There are 17 residues in the CDR3. The trim removed 3 bases at V and 2 bases at J, leaving 8 bases unmatched. The CDR3 region has the DNA TGCAGTGCTAGTAGCGCTAGCGGGAGGGCCCCCTACAATGAGCAGTTCTTC. It specifies CSASSASGRAPYNEQFF.

V is TRBV24-1 and J is TRBJ2-5; D is ambiguous. V dropped 3 bases and J dropped 6 bases, with 13 bases sitting between them. The CDR3 loop spans 14 amino acids. Germline assignment: CDR1 KGHDR and CDR2 SFDVKD. Written as DNA, the CDR3 is TGTGCCACCAGTGATAGTGGTGCAGGACAGACCCAGTACTTC. Translating gives CATSDSGAGQTQYF.

V usage is TRBV12-3 or TRBV12-4 and J usage is TRBJ2-3; 12 nucleotides line up with TRBD1. V lost 6 bases and J lost 4; bases outside the gene matches: 5. This CDR3 has 15 amino acids. The CDR3 sequence: CASSSGTGGADTQYF. The CDR3 bases are TGTGCCAGCAGCTCAGGGACAGGGGGCGCAGATACGCAGTATTTT.

A few counts support this clonotype. The rearrangement uses TRBV2 and TRBJ2-3; tentatively, D is TRBD1 (5 bases). Trimming cost V 6 bases and J 1 base, with 14 bases left between them. The germline CDR1 and CDR2 sequences are SNHLY and FYNNEI. CDR3 length equals 15 residues. In DNA, the CDR3 is TGTGCCAGCAGCAATCCGGCACAGGGCACAGATACGCAGTATTTT. Its protein is CASSNPAQGTDTQYF.

The chain joins TRBV3-1 to TRBJ1-2; D gene uncertain. V lost 4 bases, J lost 4 bases, and 10 bases lay in between. Germline CDR1 and CDR2: LGHDT and YNNKEL (reference sequence). This CDR3 is built from 13 residues. In DNA form, the CDR3 reads TGTGCCAGCAGCCTACAGAAGTTCTATGGCTACACCTTC. Its protein is CASSLQKFYGYTF.

The chain recombines TRBV20-1 with TRBJ2-7; TRBD2 aligns across 11 bases. The CDR3 length is 14 residues. Germline lookup yields CDR1 DFQATT and CDR2 SNEGSKA (reference sequence). CDR3 DNA sequence: TGCAGGCCTGTCTTAGGGACTAGCGGCTACGAGCAGTACTTC. It yields the protein CRPVLGTSGYEQYF.

This clonotype was detected only a few times. CDR3 in amino acids: CASSLTRTGSDTQYF. In nucleotides, the CDR3 is TGTGCCAGCAGCTTAACGCGGACGGGGTCAGATACGCAGTATTTT. The chain recombines TRBV11-2 with TRBJ2-3; D perhaps matches TRBD2 (5 bases). Germline loops: CDR1 SGHAT, CDR2 FQNNGV. The V end was cut by 2 bases, the J end by 4 bases, with 13 bases between. CDR3 length: 15 amino acids. Full variable domain (outside the CDR3, taken from reference TRBV11-2 and TRBJ2-3): EAGVAQSPRYKIIEKRQSVAFWCNPISGHATLYWYQQILGQGPKLLIQFQNNGVVDDSQLPKDRFSAERLKGVDSTLKIQPAKLEDSAVYLCASSLTRTGSDTQYFGPGTRLTVL.

The rearrangement uses TRBV13 and TRBJ2-7; TRBD1 aligns across 7 bases. CDR1 and CDR2 from the germline V gene are PRHDT and FYEKMQ (reference sequence). Trimming removed 6 bases from V and 5 bases from J; junction bases left unmatched: 10. This CDR3 spans 14 amino acids. The CDR3 DNA follows: TGTGCCAGCAGTACACAGGGGAACGGCGACGAGCAGTACTTC. Residues: CASSTQGNGDEQYF.

In this sample, this clonotype turned up a few times. V and J are TRBV20-1 and TRBJ2-5; 7 nucleotides match TRBD1. Germline CDR1 reads DFQATT; CDR2 reads SNEGSKA (reference sequence). The length of the CDR3 is 15 residues. V was pared by 3 bases and J by 7 bases, with 14 bases of the junction left unmatched. CDR3 sequence: CSASPERGPLWTQYF. Here the CDR3 DNA reads TGCAGTGCTAGCCCAGAGAGGGGGCCGTTGTGGACCCAGTACTTC.

This clonotype occurred a few times. V and J are TRBV5-1 and TRBJ1-1, with 7 bases fitting TRBD1. Germline CDR1 and CDR2: SGHRS and YFSETQ. This CDR3 is 14 amino acids long. Germline trimming cut 3 bases from V and 1 base from J; bases unmatched to any gene: 3. In DNA, the CDR3 is TGCGCCAGCAGCTGGGACAGCCGGAACACTGAAGCTTTCTTT. Its protein is CASSWDSRNTEAFF.

The rearrangement uses TRBV20-1 and TRBJ1-1; D is ambiguous. Germline V gene sequence: CDR1 DFQATT, CDR2 SNEGSKA (reference sequence). The CDR3 loop spans 13 amino acids. V was trimmed by 1 base and J by 6 bases, leaving 12 bases between them. The CDR3 loop reads CSARVTGGAEAFF. DNA of the CDR3: TGCAGTGCTAGAGTAACGGGAGGTGCTGAAGCTTTCTTT.

There are a few counts of this clonotype. V usage is TRBV7-3 and J usage is TRBJ2-3, with D hard to call. The CDR3 runs to 15 residues. Germline CDR1 and CDR2: SGHTA and FQGTGA. V lost 6 bases and J lost 2, with 15 bases in between. CDR3 residues: CASSLGSRPTDTQYF. In DNA form, the CDR3 reads TGTGCCAGCAGTTTAGGTAGCCGCCCCACAGATACGCAGTATTTT. Filled out from reference TRBV7-3 and TRBJ2-3, the complete variable domain reads GAGVSQTPSNKVTEKGKYVELRCDPISGHTALYWYRQSLGQGPEFLIYFQGTGAADDSGLPNDRFFAVRPEGSVSTLKIQRTERGDSAVYLCASSLGSRPTDTQYFGPGTRLTVL.

The chain joins TRBV27 to TRBJ2-7; D remains ambiguous. This CDR3 contains 14 residues. The germline V and J ends were trimmed by 2 bases and 5 bases, with 13 bases remaining between them. The germline CDR1 and CDR2 sequences are MNHEY and SMNVEV (reference sequence). CDR3 bases: TGTGCCAGCAGTTTAACCCCCTTCAGAGACGAGCAGTACTTC. Protein sequence: CASSLTPFRDEQYF.

This rearrangement joins TRBV27 to TRBJ2-3; perhaps TRBD1 as D (6 bases). The V end lost 0 bases, the J end lost 0 bases, and 10 bases lay between the germline ends. The length of the CDR3 is 16 residues. CDR1 is MNHEY, CDR2 SMNVEV, per germline (reference sequence). The CDR3 DNA follows: TGTGCCAGCAGTTTATCCGGGACAACAAGCACAGATACGCAGTATTTT. Protein sequence: CASSLSGTTSTDTQYF.

The table lists this clonotype with a few counts. The V gene is TRBV7-4, the J gene TRBJ2-5, with 10 bases aligning to TRBD2. Trimming took 5 bases from V and 11 from J; bases not matched to a gene: 14. From germline, CDR1 is SGHVT and CDR2 SQSDAQ. This CDR3 is built from 15 residues. CDR3 sequence: CASSPRTSGGREQYF. CDR3 coding DNA: TGTGCCAGCAGCCCACGGACTAGCGGTGGGAGGGAGCAGTACTTC.